A selection of T cell receptor beta chains follows, all from one sample in a study of blood T cells in healthy people across ages. TCRdb independently ran MiXCR on the 5' RACE reads; one entry per CDR3 protein. The sample carries 380,000 or so distinct CDR3 sequences, approximately 47% recorded once. Sequencing was carried out using blood. All receptors come from a man in his 60s in good health. Both conserved end residues are part of each CDR3. The D gene is left open where the match is weak. Some rows have no size entry. The others give once, few or many, or a class for an expanded clone.

j_gene: TRBJ2-7; v_gene: TRBV5-4; abundance: NA; d_gene: TRBD2; CDR3aa: CASSLGTSGRAYEQYF; CDR3nt: TGTGCCAGCAGCTTGGGGACTAGCGGGAGGGCCTACGAGCAGTACTTC
j_gene: TRBJ2-1; v_gene: TRBV18; abundance: many; d_gene: TRBD2; CDR3aa: CASSPRRTGGDEQFF; CDR3nt: TGTGCCAGCTCACCACGACGGACTGGGGGGGATGAGCAGTTCTTC
j_gene: TRBJ2-1; v_gene: TRBV7-2; abundance: few; d_gene: NA; CDR3aa: CASSRERNEQFF; CDR3nt: TGTGCCAGCAGCCGAGAGCGGAATGAGCAGTTCTTC
j_gene: TRBJ2-7; v_gene: TRBV21-1; abundance: NA; d_gene: NA; CDR3aa: CASSRCTSQHTESSYEQYF; CDR3nt: TGTGCCAGTAGCAGGTGCACTAGCCAACACACTGAGAGCTCCTACGAGCAGTACTTC
j_gene: TRBJ2-7; v_gene: TRBV28; abundance: few; d_gene: NA; CDR3aa: CASSLLRDEQYF; CDR3nt: TGTGCCAGCAGTTTACTCAGGGACGAGCAGTACTTC
j_gene: TRBJ1-4; v_gene: TRBV2; abundance: NA; d_gene: NA; CDR3aa: CASMPTDLNEKLFF; CDR3nt: TGTGCCAGCATGCCAACGGACCTCAATGAAAAACTGTTTTTT
j_gene: TRBJ1-1; v_gene: TRBV4-1; abundance: NA; d_gene: NA; CDR3aa: CASSQVLPRNTEAFF; CDR3nt: TGCGCCAGCAGCCAAGTCCTGCCTCGGAACACTGAAGCTTTCTTT
j_gene: TRBJ2-5; v_gene: TRBV20-1; abundance: few; d_gene: TRBD2; CDR3aa: CSALSGRGQETQYF; CDR3nt: TGCAGTGCCTTAAGCGGGAGAGGGCAAGAGACCCAGTACTTC
j_gene: TRBJ1-1; v_gene: TRBV30; abundance: once; d_gene: NA; CDR3aa: CAWNGGVGTEAFF; CDR3nt: TGTGCCTGGAATGGGGGGGTGGGCACTGAAGCTTTCTTT
j_gene: TRBJ2-4; v_gene: TRBV29-1; abundance: NA; d_gene: NA; CDR3aa: CSVDTSGTWQETLYF; CDR3nt: TGCAGCGTTGATACGTCTGGGACATGGCAAGAGACCCTGTACTTC
j_gene: TRBJ1-1; v_gene: TRBV4-2; abundance: few; d_gene: NA; CDR3aa: CASSQGGRVKTEAFF; CDR3nt: TGTGCCAGCAGCCAAGGTGGGAGGGTAAAAACTGAAGCTTTCTTT
j_gene: TRBJ2-5; v_gene: TRBV5-4; abundance: few; d_gene: NA; CDR3aa: CASSLQGFQETQYF; CDR3nt: TGTGCCAGCAGCTTACAGGGATTCCAAGAGACCCAGTACTTC
j_gene: TRBJ2-1; v_gene: TRBV6-5; abundance: few; d_gene: NA; CDR3aa: CASSYSDYPYNEQFF; CDR3nt: TGTGCCAGCAGTTACTCGGACTACCCGTACAATGAGCAGTTCTTC
j_gene: TRBJ2-1; v_gene: TRBV4-2; abundance: NA; d_gene: TRBD2; CDR3aa: CASSPEGRAGVGEQFF; CDR3nt: TGTGCCAGCAGCCCAGAGGGACGAGCGGGAGTGGGTGAGCAGTTCTTC